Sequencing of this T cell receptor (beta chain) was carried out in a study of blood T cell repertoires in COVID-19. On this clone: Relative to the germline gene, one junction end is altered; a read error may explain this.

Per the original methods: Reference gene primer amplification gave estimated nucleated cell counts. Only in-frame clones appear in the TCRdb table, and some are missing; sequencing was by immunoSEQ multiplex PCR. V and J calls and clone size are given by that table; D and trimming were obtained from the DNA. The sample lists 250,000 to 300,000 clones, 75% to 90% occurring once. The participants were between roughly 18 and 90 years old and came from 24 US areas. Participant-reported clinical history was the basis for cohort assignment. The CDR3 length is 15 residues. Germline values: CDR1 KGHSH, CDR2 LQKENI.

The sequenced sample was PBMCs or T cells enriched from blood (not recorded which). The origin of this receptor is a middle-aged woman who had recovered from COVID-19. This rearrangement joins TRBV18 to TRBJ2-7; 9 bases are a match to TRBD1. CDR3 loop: CASSPGQGTSHEQYF. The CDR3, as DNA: TGTGCCAGCTCACCGGGACAGGGTACCTCCCACGAGCAGTACTTC.